This entry lists 29 T cell receptor beta chains sequenced from one sample in a study of breast tumors, draining lymph nodes, adjacent tissues. TCRdb recomputed calls from the multiplex PCR reads with MiXCR, one row per CDR3 protein. The data show approximately 60,000 distinct CDR3 sequences, with 45% to 65% seen just once and roughly a fifth held by the top ten. The sample taken for sequencing was breast tumor tissue. Source of these receptors: a female donor with breast cancer. Some clones in this sample may be carry-over from other donors' samples.

The rearrangement uses TRBV5-4 and TRBJ2-7; 9 bases align to TRBD2. The CDR3 runs to 15 residues. Trimming took 3 bases from V and 3 from J; bases not matched to a gene: 7. The germline V gene has CDR1 SGHNT and CDR2 YYREEE (reference sequence). CDR3 loop: CASSSRVSGGYEQYF. The CDR3, as DNA: TGTGCCAGCAGCTCCCGGGTTAGCGGGGGCTACGAGCAGTACTTC.

The chain links TRBV29-1 to TRBJ1-2; no clear D gene. Between the trimmed V and J ends, which lost 2 bases and 1 base, there was a span of 11 bases. Germline V gene lookup returns CDR1 SQVTM and CDR2 ANQGSEA. The CDR3 extends over 14 amino acids. The CDR3 DNA sequence: TGCAGCGTTGAAAAAGCCGGCATTAACTATGGCTACACCTTC. It yields the protein CSVEKAGINYGYTF.

The chain uses TRBV10-3 and TRBJ2-1; D gene ambiguous. V was cut by 3 bases and J by 4 bases, with 4 bases left in between. The CDR3 covers 12 residues. Germline CDR1 reads ENHRY; CDR2 reads SYGVKD. CDR3 region: CAISEPYNEQFF. CDR3 in DNA: TGTGCCATCAGTGAACCATACAATGAGCAGTTCTTC.

This clonotype has a single count. The conserved phenylalanine or tryptophan normally closing the CDR3 is absent here, so this likely arose from a read error. The chain combines TRBV7-9 with TRBJ2-1; possible D gene TRBD2, 7 bases. The germline V gene has CDR1 SEHNR and CDR2 FQNEAQ (reference sequence). Trimming left V 8 bases short and J 9 bases short, with 20 bases between. CDR3 length equals 14 residues. The CDR3 DNA reads TGTGCCAGCTACCCGGGCGGGGGCCCGGTTGAGCAGTTCCTC. The encoded protein is CASYPGGGPVEQFL.

This clonotype has only a few counts. The chain combines TRBV19 with TRBJ2-3, with TRBD2 identical over 8 bases. Per germline, CDR1 LNHDA and CDR2 SQIVND (reference sequence). The J segment lost 0 bases and the V segment lost 8 bases, leaving 7 bases of the junction unmatched. The CDR3 consists of 15 residues. The CDR3 sequence: CASSRGGPSTDTQYF. CDR3 sequence (DNA): TGTGCCAGTTCCCGGGGGGGACCTAGCACAGATACGCAGTATTTT.

As for this clonotype: The junction and the germline gene differ at one end; a read error may be behind it. The chain couples TRBV20-1 to TRBJ2-2; D possibly corresponds to TRBD2 (5 bases). This CDR3 region has 15 residues. CDR1 is DFQATT and CDR2 is SNEGSKA in the germline V gene (reference sequence). The CDR3 DNA sequence: TGCAGTGCTACCAAAAGCGGCATGAACACCGGGGAGCTGTCTTGG. Amino acid sequence: CSATKSGMNTGELSW.

The gene calls are TRBV12-3 or TRBV12-4 and TRBJ2-7; possible D gene TRBD2, 6 bases. Trimming left V 3 bases short and J 6 bases short, with 12 bases between. This CDR3 spans 13 amino acids. The CDR3 DNA follows: TGTGCCAGCAGTTTCGGAGGGGCTCGCGAGCAGTACTTC. Translation gives CASSFGGAREQYF.

This clonotype was detected many times. V and J are TRBV7-3 and TRBJ2-3; 9 bases align to TRBD1. CDR3 size: 13 residues. Germline V lookup: CDR1 SGHTA, CDR2 FQGTGA. The V gene end was trimmed by 5 bases and the J gene end by 6 bases; junction bases not matched to a gene: 3. The DNA for the CDR3 is TGTGCCAGCAGCCAAGACAGGGGGGATACGCAGTATTTT. It codes for CASSQDRGDTQYF.

This chain uses TRBV28 with TRBJ1-3; D is undetermined. Trimming took off 3 bases at V and 10 bases at J, with 19 bases between the two ends. Germline CDR1 is MDHEN and CDR2 is SYDVKM. The length of the CDR3 is 15 residues. The CDR3 protein is CASSFLRKSVGTIYF. The CDR3 bases are TGTGCCAGCAGTTTCTTAAGGAAGAGCGTGGGGACCATATATTTT.

V gene TRBV20-1 combines with J gene TRBJ2-1; 8 bases map to TRBD2. CDR3 length equals 14 residues. CDR1 DFQATT and CDR2 SNEGSKA come from the germline V gene (reference sequence). Trimming cost V 6 bases and J 2 bases; bases outside gene matches: 6. CDR3 DNA: TGCAGTGCCGTCGGGGGGGTTACCTACAATGAGCAGTTCTTC. It is translated as CSAVGGVTYNEQFF.

The V gene is TRBV6-5, the J gene TRBJ2-3, with 10 bases matching TRBD2. V was clipped by 10 bases and J by 6 bases; unmatched bases: 16. The CDR3 runs to 16 residues. From germline, CDR1 is MNHEY and CDR2 SVGAGI. CDR3 sequence (DNA): TGTGCCATCGCGTTTCGGCTAGCGGGAGCGGCTGATACGCAGTATTTT. This translates into CAIAFRLAGAADTQYF.

Notes on this clonotype: A junction boundary mismatches the germline segment, possibly from a read error. The gene calls are TRBV10-3 and TRBJ2-3; maybe TRBD1 (5 bases). From germline, CDR1 is ENHRY and CDR2 SYGVKD. The CDR3 extends over 11 amino acids. CDR3 bases: TGTGCCATCGGCAGCACAGGTACGCAGTATTTT. This encodes CAIGSTGTQYF.

This chain uses TRBV2 with TRBJ2-1; 16 bases map to TRBD2. V dropped 4 bases and J dropped 6; count of bases not matched to a gene: 9. The germline gives CDR1 SNHLY, CDR2 FYNNEI. This CDR3 has 18 amino acids. Written as DNA, the CDR3 is TGTGCCAGCAGTGCCTCCGGGACTAGCGGGAGGGCCCCCAATGAGCAGTTCTTC. Residues: CASSASGTSGRAPNEQFF.

The chain is built from TRBV15 and TRBJ2-1; D is perhaps TRBD1 or TRBD2 (5 bases each). The CDR3 totals 14 residues. Per the germline V gene, CDR1 is LNHNV and CDR2 is YYDKDF (reference sequence). V was cut by 8 bases and J by 0 bases, with 11 bases left in between. CDR3 amino acids: CATGTVSSYNEQFF. The CDR3 DNA reads TGTGCCACCGGGACGGTCAGCTCCTACAATGAGCAGTTCTTC.

Concerning this clonotype: The junction departs from the called germline gene at one end, perhaps through a read error. The chain carries TRBV5-1 and TRBJ2-7; D gene uncertain. The germline V gene has CDR1 SGHRS and CDR2 YFSETQ. CDR3 length: 14 residues. DNA for the CDR3: TGCGCCAGCAGCGTCACCCCGGGCTCCTACGAGCAGCACTTC. It codes for CASSVTPGSYEQHF.

The V gene is TRBV5-4, the J gene TRBJ1-2; 10 positions match TRBD1. The CDR3 runs to 16 residues. Trimming removed 4 bases from V and 0 bases from J; junction bases left unmatched: 6. Germline-derived CDR1 and CDR2 are SGHNT and YYREEE (reference sequence). CDR3 amino acids: CASSPGQGTANYGYTF. CDR3 sequence (DNA): TGTGCCAGCAGCCCGGGACAGGGGACCGCTAACTATGGCTACACCTTC. Full variable domain (outside the CDR3, taken from reference TRBV5-4 and TRBJ1-2): ETGVTQSPTHLIKTRGQQVTLRCSSQSGHNTVSWYQQALGQGPQFIFQYYREEENGRGNFPPRFSGLQFPNYSSELNVNALELDDSALYLCASSPGQGTANYGYTFGSGTRLTVV.

The chain recombines TRBV4-1 with TRBJ1-5; TRBD1 matches 12 bases. The V and J ends lost 2 bases and 13 bases, in that order; junction bases with no gene match: 9. The CDR3 consists of 15 residues. Germline values: CDR1 MGHRA, CDR2 YSYEKL. The CDR3 DNA sequence: TGCGCCAGCAGCCAACCGGGACAGGGGGCGAAGGAGCAGCATTTT. This gives the protein CASSQPGQGAKEQHF.

The rearrangement links TRBV15 to TRBJ2-3, with TRBD2 matching over 8 bases. Germline-derived CDR1 and CDR2 are LNHNV and YYDKDF (reference sequence). The CDR3 is made up of 18 amino acids. V lost 0 bases and J lost 1; bases outside the gene matches: 9. CDR3 residues: CATSRDVVGGGRTDTQYF. In DNA form, the CDR3 reads TGTGCCACCAGCAGAGATGTGGTGGGCGGGGGGCGCACAGATACGCAGTATTTT.

The J gene is TRBJ2-5, the V gene TRBV2, with 7 bases that match TRBD1. The length of the CDR3 is 15 residues. The ends lost 4 bases at V and 4 bases at J; junction bases unmatched: 9. Germline CDR1 reads SNHLY; CDR2 reads FYNNEI. DNA of the CDR3: TGTGCCAGCAGTGTAACGACAGGGATAGGAGAGACCCAGTACTTC. As protein: CASSVTTGIGETQYF.

The J gene is TRBJ1-3, the V gene TRBV2; a weak D match, TRBD1 (5 bases). The CDR3 spans 15 residues. Between the trimmed V and J ends, which lost 5 bases and 8 bases, there was a span of 19 bases. The germline V gene has CDR1 SNHLY and CDR2 FYNNEI. The CDR3 nucleotides read TGTGCCAGCAGTCTTGAAGGGGCTCGGGGCTACACCATATATTTT. This encodes CASSLEGARGYTIYF.

The rearrangement joins TRBV11-2 to TRBJ1-4, with TRBD1 as a possible D gene (6 bases). The CDR3 consists of 14 residues. V was pared by 1 base and J by 6 bases, with 9 bases between. Germline V gene data show CDR1 as SGHAT and CDR2 as FQNNGV. The CDR3: CASSLGTADEKLFF. Written as DNA, the CDR3 is TGTGCCAGCAGCTTAGGGACAGCTGATGAAAAACTGTTTTTT.

This chain uses TRBV7-2 with TRBJ1-2, with D uncertain. Per germline, CDR1 SGHTA and CDR2 FQGNSA. The CDR3 sequence is 15 residues long. Trimming stripped 5 bases from V and 0 bases from J, with 13 bases between. The CDR3 nucleotides are TGTGCCAGCAGCCCCCGGACCTCGTCTAACTATGGCTACACCTTC. This codes for CASSPRTSSNYGYTF.

This rearrangement joins TRBV11-2 to TRBJ1-3, with D uncertain. Per the germline V gene, CDR1 is SGHAT and CDR2 is FQNNGV. The CDR3 loop spans 13 amino acids. Trimming removed 5 bases at V and 3 bases at J, with 8 bases between. This CDR3 is CASSPGLGNTIYF. The CDR3 region has the DNA TGTGCCAGCAGCCCCGGTCTTGGAAACACCATATATTTT.

The rearrangement links TRBV28 to TRBJ2-1, with D possibly matching TRBD2 (5 bases). V was trimmed by 3 bases and J by 7 bases, leaving 7 bases between them. Germline V gene data show CDR1 as MDHEN and CDR2 as SYDVKM. This CDR3 has 12 residues. CDR3 DNA: TGTGCCAGCAGTTTGCCGGGAAATGAGCAGTTCTTC. This encodes CASSLPGNEQFF.

This clonotype occurred a few times. The chain couples TRBV11-2 to TRBJ1-4, with TRBD1 as a possible D gene (6 bases). This CDR3 spans 16 amino acids. The V and J ends lost 1 base and 8 bases respectively, with 17 bases between them. CDR1 SGHAT and CDR2 FQNNGV come from the germline V gene. The CDR3 DNA sequence: TGTGCCAGCAGCTTAGCCAGGGGAGGAGTGGAAGAAAAACTGTTTTTT. Translated: CASSLARGGVEEKLFF.

In its sample, this clonotype was seen a few times. This chain connects TRBV4-1 to TRBJ2-3; 16 nucleotides align to TRBD2. V lost 0 bases, J lost 3 bases, and 9 bases stayed unmatched. CDR1 MGHRA and CDR2 YSYEKL come from the germline V gene. The CDR3 sequence is 20 residues long. The CDR3 reads CASSQDPPGLAGGRTDTQYF. CDR3 bases: TGCGCCAGCAGCCAAGATCCACCGGGACTAGCGGGAGGGCGGACAGATACGCAGTATTTT.

Many counts were recorded for this clonotype. The chain has TRBV18 and TRBJ2-7; 8 positions agree with TRBD1. Per the germline V gene, CDR1 is KGHSH and CDR2 is LQKENI. The CDR3 is 15 residues long. J gave up 3 bases and V 5 bases, and 9 bases lay outside the gene matches. The CDR3, as DNA: TGTGCCAGCTCATCGACCGGGACAGGAGGCTACGAGCAGTACTTC. Protein product: CASSSTGTGGYEQYF.

For this clonotype: Given a much more abundant clone one base away, this may be a read error. The gene calls are TRBV6-6 and TRBJ2-2; weak D call: TRBD2 (6 bases). This CDR3 region has 14 residues. V lost 6 bases and J lost 6, with 14 bases in between. CDR1 is MNHNY, CDR2 SVGAGI, per germline (reference sequence). For the CDR3, the DNA is TGTGCCAGCAGGCGGGGCGGTAACGCCGGGGAGCTGTTTTTT. This encodes CASRRGGNAGELFF.

In its sample, this clonotype was seen once. J is TRBJ1-6 and V is TRBV19; TRBD1 is a possible D gene (6 bases). Germline lookup yields CDR1 LNHDA and CDR2 SQIVND (reference sequence). The V gene lost 4 bases and the J gene lost 9 bases, with 13 bases spanning the gap. This CDR3 is 14 amino acids long. The CDR3 sequence: CASSRVGQTSPLHF. CDR3 nucleotides: TGTGCCAGTAGTAGAGTCGGACAGACTTCACCCCTCCACTTT.